The 11 T cell receptor beta chains below all came from one sample that was sequenced in a study of early T cells in non-severe SARS-CoV-2 infection (dated by TCRdb to about 2021). The library was made by 5' RACE. The sequencer was a NextSeq 500. In TCRdb, the public reads were trimmed at Q25 with fastp and aligned with MiXCR, with productive beta chains retained. Each record represents a unique CDR3 protein, reported with the most common genes and DNA among its rows. A total of more than 60,000 distinct CDR3 sequences appear in this sample, more than 10% of them only once. The top ten constitute roughly 1.2% of the sample. The sequenced sample was whole blood, obtained at baseline. These receptors were collected from an adult who was a healthcare worker with PCR-confirmed SARS-CoV-2 infection or an uninfected control (not recorded which). The donor label of this sample is uncertain.

This clonotype has ten or more counts. CDR3 amino acids: CASSVQPSGSYNEQFF. The DNA of the CDR3 is TGTGCCAGCAGCGTCCAGCCCTCGGGGTCCTACAATGAGCAGTTCTTC. The chain couples TRBV7-6 to TRBJ2-1; D is possibly TRBD2 (5 bases). The V end lost 5 bases, the J end lost 1 base, and 15 bases lay between the germline ends. The germline gives CDR1 SGHVS, CDR2 FNYEAQ. This CDR3 is 16 amino acids long.

There are a few counts of this clonotype. The gene calls are TRBV19 and TRBJ2-3, with 16 bases matching TRBD2. Per the germline V gene, CDR1 is LNHDA and CDR2 is SQIVND (reference sequence). V lost 3 bases to trimming and J lost 8 bases; unmatched junction nucleotides: 8. This CDR3 is built from 17 residues. CDR3 bases: TGTGCCAGTAGTATCTCGGGACTAGCGGGGGGGCAGGGTACGCAGTATTTT. Protein sequence: CASSISGLAGGQGTQYF.

A few counts support this clonotype. This chain uses TRBV4-1 with TRBJ2-3; 11 nucleotides agree with TRBD2. CDR1 MGHRA and CDR2 YSYEKL come from the germline V gene. The length of the CDR3 is 16 residues. The J segment lost 1 base and the V segment lost 6 bases, leaving 6 bases of the junction unmatched. The CDR3 DNA reads as TGCGCCAGCAGTCCCCCACTAGCGGGGGGCACAGATACGCAGTATTTT. This translates into CASSPPLAGGTDTQYF.

The V gene is TRBV20-1, the J gene TRBJ1-5; possibly TRBD1 for D (5 bases). This CDR3 region has 14 residues. Germline V gives CDR1 DFQATT, CDR2 SNEGSKA (reference sequence). Trimming removed 0 bases from V and 6 bases from J, with 12 bases in between. CDR3 region: CSARDPQESQPQHF. CDR3 nucleotides: TGCAGTGCTAGAGATCCACAGGAATCTCAGCCCCAGCATTTT.

This clonotype was detected a few times. The genes are TRBV29-1 and TRBJ1-2, with D tentatively TRBD1 (5 bases). Trimming took off 8 bases at V and 2 bases at J, with 15 bases between the two ends. This CDR3 region has 13 residues. CDR1 and CDR2 (germline): SQVTM, ANQGSEA. CDR3 in DNA: TGCAGCTCTTCGACACAGGCGAACTATGGCTACACCTTC. Protein product: CSSSTQANYGYTF.

This clonotype was detected many times. This rearrangement joins TRBV5-6 to TRBJ1-2; no reliable D call. The CDR3 runs to 13 residues. With 4 bases removed from V and 7 bases from J, the gap between germline ends came to 14 bases. Germline V gives CDR1 SGHDT, CDR2 YYEEEE. CDR3 protein: CASSAMNSFGYTF. The CDR3 nucleotides are TGTGCCAGCAGCGCAATGAACAGCTTTGGCTACACCTTC.

This clonotype appeared many times. The chain joins TRBV2 to TRBJ2-2, with D possibly matching TRBD2 (5 bases). Per the germline V gene, CDR1 is SNHLY and CDR2 is FYNNEI. V lost 4 bases, J lost 7 bases, and 16 bases lay in between. The CDR3 runs 15 residues. CDR3 nucleotide sequence: TGTGCCAGCAGTGTTCAAGCGGTGGGCGTCGGGGAGCTGTTTTTT. Its translation: CASSVQAVGVGELFF.

This clonotype was seen a few times. The rearrangement links TRBV5-1 to TRBJ2-1; 9 nucleotides match TRBD1. In germline, CDR1 is SGHRS, CDR2 YFSETQ. The CDR3 has 14 amino acids. J lost 6 bases, V lost 4 bases, and 5 bases had no gene match. Written as DNA, the CDR3 is TGCGCCAGCAGCAGGGGACAGGGTGGCAATGAGCAGTTCTTC. Encoded protein: CASSRGQGGNEQFF. Together with reference TRBV5-1 and TRBJ2-1, the CDR3 gives the full variable domain: KAGVTQTPRYLIKTRGQQVTLSCSPISGHRSVSWYQQTPGQGLQFLFEYFSETQRNKGNFPGRFSGRQFSNSRSEMNVSTLELGDSALYLCASSRGQGGNEQFFGPGTRLTVL.

The chain couples TRBV3-1 to TRBJ2-6, with 9 bases lining up with TRBD1. From germline, CDR1 is LGHDT and CDR2 YNNKEL (reference sequence). J lost 4 bases, V lost 0 bases, and 4 bases had no gene match. The CDR3 loop spans 17 amino acids. CDR3 sequence (DNA): TGTGCCAGCAGCCAAGAAGGGACAGGGTTCGGGGCCAACGTCCTGACTTTC. Its protein is CASSQEGTGFGANVLTF. Looking up the rest from reference TRBV3-1 and TRBJ2-6 gives the full variable domain: DTAVSQTPKYLVTQMGNDKSIKCEQNLGHDTMYWYKQDSKKFLKIMFSYNNKELIINETVPNRFSPKSPDKAHLNLHINSLELGDSAVYFCASSQEGTGFGANVLTFGAGSRLTVL.

Here the CDR3 DNA reads TGTGCCAGCTATGGGCAGAAAGAGACCCAGTACTTC. Translating gives CASYGQKETQYF. This rearrangement joins TRBV7-4 to TRBJ2-5; no clear D. Deletions cut 8 bases from V and 3 bases from J, with 10 bases between. The CDR3 covers 12 residues. Germline V gene lookup returns CDR1 SGHVT and CDR2 SQSDAQ.

This clonotype was seen ten or more times. J is TRBJ2-5 and V is TRBV2, with 10 bases identical to TRBD1. Germline V lookup: CDR1 SNHLY, CDR2 FYNNEI. V was pared by 6 bases and J by 4 bases, with 8 bases of the junction left unmatched. The CDR3 spans 15 residues. This CDR3 is CASSPDRGRRETQYF. In nucleotides, the CDR3 is TGTGCCAGCAGCCCAGACAGGGGGCGTCGAGAGACCCAGTACTTC.